One sample yielded the 18 T cell receptor beta chains listed below, sequenced in a study of sequential checkpoint blockade in melanoma. Measured with immunoSEQ multiplex PCR; TCRdb has only the in-frame clones, and not every one. In the table there are tens of thousands of clones, approximately 81% of which are singletons. Treatment noted: randomized to nivolumab then ipilimumab (arm A) or the reverse (arm B). The specimen was CD8+ T cells sorted from blood (inferred from file names), collected from a patient given nivolumab and ipilimumab in sequence. These receptors all stem from a human donor with melanoma.

This chain uses TRBV6-5 with TRBJ2-7, with D perhaps TRBD2 (6 bases). From germline, CDR1 is MNHEY and CDR2 SVGAGI. V lost 4 bases and J 4 bases, leaving 14 bases between the germline ends. The CDR3 contains 14 residues. CDR3 in amino acids: CASSSLTGAYEQYF. Written as DNA, the CDR3 is TGTGCCAGCAGTTCATTGACGGGAGCGTACGAGCAGTACTTC.

The chain joins TRBV5-1 to TRBJ2-1; D is uncertain. V lost 1 base to trimming and J lost 5 bases, with 7 bases between them. Germline V gene sequence: CDR1 SGHRS, CDR2 YFSETQ. The CDR3 is made up of 13 amino acids. CDR3 coding DNA: TGCGCCAGCAGCTTGTTCAGAAACAATGAGCAGTTCTTC. Translating it yields CASSLFRNNEQFF.

The V call is TRBV5-1, the J call TRBJ2-2; D is unresolved. Per germline, CDR1 SGHRS and CDR2 YFSETQ. V gave up 2 bases and J gave up 4 bases, with 6 bases separating them. The length of the CDR3 is 13 residues. The CDR3: CASSFPSTGELFF. The CDR3 DNA reads as TGCGCCAGCAGCTTTCCCAGCACCGGGGAGCTGTTTTTT.

The chain recombines TRBV10-3 with TRBJ2-7, with 10 bases that match TRBD2. In germline, CDR1 is ENHRY, CDR2 SYGVKD. With 4 bases clipped from V and 7 bases from J, the junction kept 13 bases outside the gene matches. The CDR3 has 16 residues. CDR3 coding DNA: TGTGCCATCAGTGCCTCCTCGAGCGGGAGGGCTGATGAGCAGTACTTC. It codes for CAISASSSGRADEQYF.

This clone appeared once. V gene TRBV19 combines with J gene TRBJ1-5; 7 bases are shared with TRBD1. This CDR3 is 14 amino acids long. The ends lost 9 bases at V and 0 bases at J; junction bases unmatched: 5. Germline-derived CDR1 and CDR2 are LNHDA and SQIVND (reference sequence). The CDR3 sequence: CASWDRYSNQPQHF. DNA of the CDR3: TGTGCCAGCTGGGACAGATATAGCAATCAGCCCCAGCATTTT.

This clone has more than one count but fewer than ten. V and J are TRBV15 and TRBJ1-4, with D possibly TRBD1 on 5 matching bases. The CDR3 extends over 16 amino acids. The germline gives CDR1 LNHNV, CDR2 YYDKDF (reference sequence). V lost 1 base, J lost 6 bases, and 15 bases lay in between. The CDR3 is CATSRGLVGGDEKLFF. CDR3 bases: TGTGCCACCAGCAGAGGGCTCGTGGGGGGGGATGAAAAACTGTTTTTT.

The chain recombines TRBV28 with TRBJ2-7, with 10 bases identical to TRBD2. J lost 1 base, V lost 5 bases, and 2 bases had no gene match. The CDR3 covers 14 residues. The germline gives CDR1 MDHEN, CDR2 SYDVKM. The DNA of the CDR3 is TGTGCCAGCAGTCTTAGCGGGGGGTCCTACGAGCAGTACTTC. Its translation: CASSLSGGSYEQYF. Variable domain in full (rest from reference TRBV28 and TRBJ2-7): DVKVTQSSRYLVKRTGEKVFLECVQDMDHENMFWYRQDPGLGLRLIYFSYDVKMKEKGDIPEGYSVSREKKERFSLILESASTNQTSMYLCASSLSGGSYEQYFGPGTRLTVT.

The V and J genes are TRBV27 and TRBJ2-1, with 9 bases matching TRBD1. With V trimmed by 3 bases and J by 3 bases, 12 bases remained unmatched. Germline values: CDR1 MNHEY, CDR2 SMNVEV (reference sequence). The CDR3 spans 18 residues. CDR3 in amino acids: CASSFPGQGGSGYNEQFF. CDR3 coding DNA: TGTGCCAGCAGTTTTCCGGGACAGGGTGGATCGGGCTACAATGAGCAGTTCTTC.

The chain employs TRBV19 and TRBJ2-7, with D tentatively TRBD2 (5 bases). The ends were cut back, 6 bases at V and 0 bases at J, with 9 bases in the middle. The CDR3 runs 13 residues. Germline lookup yields CDR1 LNHDA and CDR2 SQIVND (reference sequence). In DNA, the CDR3 is TGTGCCAGTAGCCGGACTCCCTCCTACGAGCAGTACTTC. It encodes CASSRTPSYEQYF.

This clone appeared once. CDR3: CASRYGTVGNQPQHF. The CDR3 DNA sequence: TGTGCCAGTCGTTACGGGACAGTAGGCAATCAGCCCCAGCATTTT. The V and J genes are TRBV19 and TRBJ1-5; 7 positions agree with TRBD1. Germline V CDR1 and CDR2: LNHDA, SQIVND (reference sequence). With V trimmed by 8 bases and J by 2 bases, 9 bases remained unmatched. The CDR3 runs 15 residues.

This clone was observed a single time. This chain uses TRBV28 with TRBJ2-7, with a tentative D call TRBD1 (6 bases). Trimming removed 1 base at V and 3 bases at J, with 13 bases between. CDR1 MDHEN and CDR2 SYDVKM come from the germline V gene. CDR3 length: 15 amino acids. CDR3 sequence: CASSLSPGENYEQYF. As DNA, the CDR3 is TGTGCCAGCAGTTTATCCCCAGGGGAAAACTACGAGCAGTACTTC.

This clone has a single count. The chain joins TRBV6-5 to TRBJ2-2; D gene ambiguous. V was shortened by 4 bases and J by 4 bases, with 4 bases between the two germline ends. Germline CDR1 is MNHEY and CDR2 is SVGAGI. The CDR3 is 12 amino acids. The CDR3 reads CASSSGTGELFF. The DNA of the CDR3 is TGTGCCAGCAGTTCGGGCACCGGGGAGCTGTTTTTT.

Comment on this clone: At one end the junction does not follow the germline gene, possibly because of a read error. The chain links TRBV5-1 to TRBJ2-7, with D maybe TRBD2 (5 bases). The CDR3 has 15 amino acids. CDR1 and CDR2 (germline): SGHRS, YFSETQ. For the CDR3, the DNA is TGCGCCAGCAGATTGGGTTCTAGCAGTACCTACGAGCAGTACTTC. It encodes CASRLGSSSTYEQYF.

This clone was seen only a few times. The CDR3 sequence: CASSYELQGLNTEAFF. The CDR3 nucleotides read TGTGCCAGCAGTTACGAACTACAGGGCTTGAACACTGAAGCTTTCTTT. The rearrangement joins TRBV6-6 to TRBJ1-1, with D perhaps matching TRBD1 (6 bases). Germline CDR1 MNHNY, CDR2 SVGAGI (reference sequence). This CDR3 region has 16 residues. V shed 2 bases and J shed 0 bases, with 13 bases lying between them.

The genes are TRBV4-3 and TRBJ1-5, with no clear D. V gave up 4 bases and J gave up 3 bases, with 13 bases separating them. The CDR3 runs 15 residues. Germline V gene sequence: CDR1 LGHNA, CDR2 YSLEER. CDR3 sequence: CASSPVWAANQPQHF. Written as DNA, the CDR3 is TGCGCCAGCAGCCCCGTTTGGGCTGCCAATCAGCCCCAGCATTTT.

In this sample, this clone turned up once. The rearrangement joins TRBV9 to TRBJ2-1; 9 bases fit TRBD2. Germline V CDR1 and CDR2: SGDLS, YYNGEE. The CDR3 covers 14 residues. After removal of 4 bases from V and 6 bases from J, the junction contained 5 bases not matched to a gene. CDR3 DNA sequence: TGTGCCAGCAGCATTAGCGGGAGACTCAATGAGCAGTTCTTC. The encoded protein is CASSISGRLNEQFF.

This chain connects TRBV5-6 to TRBJ2-7; possibly TRBD2 for D (5 bases). The CDR3 is 11 residues long. In germline, CDR1 is SGHDT, CDR2 YYEEEE. The V gene lost 7 bases and the J gene lost 1 base, with 6 bases spanning the gap. The CDR3 protein is CASRGSYEQYF. The CDR3 DNA is TGTGCCAGCCGGGGTTCCTACGAGCAGTACTTC.

The chain joins TRBV6-5 to TRBJ2-7; the D gene is possibly TRBD2 (5 bases). The CDR3 spans 14 residues. The V end was cut by 6 bases, the J end by 5 bases, with 17 bases between. Germline loops: CDR1 MNHEY, CDR2 SVGAGI. CDR3 region: CASSLLVGGNEQYF. As DNA, the CDR3 is TGTGCCAGCAGCCTACTTGTCGGAGGAAACGAGCAGTACTTC.